This TCR beta chain originates from a study of shared clonotypes between healthy human individuals. Overall study: With ages of 18 to 49, the donors were two women and a few men.

Positively selected for CCR7, the CD45RO-negative cells used as naive CD8 cells excluded terminally differentiated effector memory CD45RA+ cells. Recent acute infections and vaccinations were absent in the healthy HIV-negative adult donors. Study observations and caveats: Generation probabilities of non-shared clonotypes were lower (relative to those shared by all four donors).

V lost 7 bases and J lost 1, with 16 bases in between. Germline V CDR1 and CDR2: LNHDA, SQIVND (reference sequence). The CDR3 runs 15 residues. Remarks on this clone: Antigen specificity is unknown.

Assay used: immunoSEQ multiplex PCR; TCRdb lists only in-frame clones, some missing. The sample records about 1,900,000 clones, roughly 94% being singletons. V usage is TRBV19 and J usage is TRBJ1-1, with D maybe TRBD1 (6 bases). Sequencing input: naive CD8+ T cells sorted from blood. This TCR was sampled from a man aged 18 to 29 in good health. The CDR3 reads CASIPIGGQNTEAFF. CDR3 DNA sequence: TGTGCCAGTATTCCGATAGGGGGGCAGAACACTGAAGCTTTCTTT.